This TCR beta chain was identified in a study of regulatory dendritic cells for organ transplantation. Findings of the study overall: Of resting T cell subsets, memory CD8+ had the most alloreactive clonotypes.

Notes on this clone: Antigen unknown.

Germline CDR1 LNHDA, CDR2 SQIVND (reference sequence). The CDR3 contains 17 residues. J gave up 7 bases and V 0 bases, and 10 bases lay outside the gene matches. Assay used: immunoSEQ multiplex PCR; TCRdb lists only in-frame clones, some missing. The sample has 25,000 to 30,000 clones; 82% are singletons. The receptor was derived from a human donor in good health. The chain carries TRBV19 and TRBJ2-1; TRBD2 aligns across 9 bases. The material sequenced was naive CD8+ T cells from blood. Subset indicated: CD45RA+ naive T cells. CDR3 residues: CASSIDYSSGVSNEQFF. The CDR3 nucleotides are TGTGCCAGTAGTATAGATTATTCTAGCGGGGTCTCGAATGAGCAGTTCTTC.